This T cell receptor beta chain was identified in a study of T cells in Graves' hyperthyroidism and ophthalmopathy. RNA transcripts served as the template for amplifying TCR beta CDR3 regions. The HTBI primer set was used in a first-round RT-PCR of the TCR CDR3. TCRdb re-analysed the multiplex PCR reads in MiXCR, keeping a single row per CDR3 protein. The sample lists approximately 420,000 distinct CDR3 sequences; around 15% were seen once. No ophthalmopathy progression within 18 months constituted stable Graves' hyperthyroidism. Source material for PBMCs was over 7.5 ml fresh peripheral blood. The CDR3 extends over 13 amino acids. Looked up from germline, CDR1 is WNHNN and CDR2 is SYGVQD (reference sequence). V was cut by 6 bases and J by 5 bases, with 14 bases left in between. This clonotype was counted at least ten times.

The sequence derives from a woman between 18 and 29 years old with Graves' hyperthyroidism. Sequencing input: blood. This chain joins TRBV10-1 and TRBJ2-7, with D perhaps assigned TRBD1 or TRBD2 (5 bases each). The DNA for the CDR3 is TGCGCCAGCAGCGAGGGGATCAGCAACGAGCAGTACTTC. Protein sequence: CASSEGISNEQYF.